The clone carrying this T cell receptor (beta chain) has only a few counts. Its antigen is not identified. Profiled with immunoSEQ multiplex PCR; TCRdb holds only in-frame clones, not every one. The sample lists 100,000 to 150,000 clones, about nine tenths seen once, with 6.9% in the top ten. The sample is drawn from a study of T cell responses to AZD1222 COVID-19 vaccine. Across the study: Pooled samples include second doses given at about 4 or 12 weeks.

Study results and limitations: Among the donors, most were white British and more were female, and clonal diversity was possibly underestimated. Receipt of two AZD1222 doses was followed by a rise in Spike-specific TCR breadth and depth. Sampling that yielded the repertoires occurred only after the peak T cell response.

In germline, CDR1 is SGHTA, CDR2 FQGNSA. The CDR3 has 11 amino acids. The ends were cut back, 1 base at V and 5 bases at J, with 1 base in the middle. The specimen was peripheral blood, collected on day 0 of AZD1222 vaccination. The chain joins TRBV7-2 to TRBJ2-3; D gene uncertain. The origin of this receptor is an adult in good health. CDR3 coding DNA: TGTGCCAGCAGCTTAGAAGATACGCAGTATTTT. Translation: CASSLEDTQYF.